The TCR beta chain described here comes from a study of Graves' ophthalmopathy and Graves' hyperthyroidism. The CDR3 is 14 amino acids. V trimming: 5 bases; J trimming: 7 bases; junction bases outside the gene matches: 10. Germline V gene data show CDR1 as SEHNR and CDR2 as FQNEAQ (reference sequence). As the template, RNA transcripts were used to amplify TCR beta CDR3 regions. RT-PCR with HTBI primers came first, then second-round multiplex PCR. Each CDR3 protein gets one entry after TCRdb re-called the multiplex PCR reads with MiXCR. The sample comprises hundreds of thousands of distinct CDR3 sequences, approximately 21% of which are singletons, and more than 2.5% rests with the top ten. This clonotype was recorded many times. Its antigen remains unknown. Regarding the study as a whole: Ophthalmopathy progression cases were predicted by the model with roughly 70% sensitivity and around 72% specificity.

Sequenced material: peripheral blood. The sequence was collected from a woman in her late teens or twenties with stable Graves' hyperthyroidism. The genes are TRBV7-9 and TRBJ1-1; 7 bases agree with TRBD1. In DNA, the CDR3 is TGTGCCAGCAGCCAAAACAGGGGAACAGATGAAGCTTTCTTT. Translating it yields CASSQNRGTDEAFF.